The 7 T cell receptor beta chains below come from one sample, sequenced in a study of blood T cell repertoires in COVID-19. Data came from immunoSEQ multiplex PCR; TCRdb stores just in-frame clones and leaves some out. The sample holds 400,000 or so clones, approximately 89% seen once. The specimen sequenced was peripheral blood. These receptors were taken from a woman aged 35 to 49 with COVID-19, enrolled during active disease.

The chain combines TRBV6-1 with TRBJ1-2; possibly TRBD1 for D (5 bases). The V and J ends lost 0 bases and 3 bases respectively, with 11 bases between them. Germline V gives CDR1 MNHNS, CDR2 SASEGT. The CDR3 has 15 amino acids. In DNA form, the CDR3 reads TGTGCCAGCAGTGAAGCGGGGGGGAAAGACTATGGCTACACCTTC. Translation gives CASSEAGGKDYGYTF.

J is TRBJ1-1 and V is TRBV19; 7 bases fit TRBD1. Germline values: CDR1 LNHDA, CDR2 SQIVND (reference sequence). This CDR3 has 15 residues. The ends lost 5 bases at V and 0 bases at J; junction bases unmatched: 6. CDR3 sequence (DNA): TGTGCCAGTAGTGACAGGGCCCCAATGAACACTGAAGCTTTCTTT. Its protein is CASSDRAPMNTEAFF.

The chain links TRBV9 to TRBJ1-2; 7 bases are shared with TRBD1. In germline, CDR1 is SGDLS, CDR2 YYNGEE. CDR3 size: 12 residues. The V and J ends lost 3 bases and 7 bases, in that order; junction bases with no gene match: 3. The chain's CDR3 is CASSGQGRGYTF. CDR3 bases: TGTGCCAGCAGCGGACAGGGCCGTGGCTACACCTTC.

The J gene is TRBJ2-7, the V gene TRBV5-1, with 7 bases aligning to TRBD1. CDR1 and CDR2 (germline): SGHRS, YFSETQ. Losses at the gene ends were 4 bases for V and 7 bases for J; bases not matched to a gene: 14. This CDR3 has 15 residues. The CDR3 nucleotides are TGCGCCAGCAGCCCGGACAGGTCGACTCCGGGGGAGCAGTACTTC. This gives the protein CASSPDRSTPGEQYF.

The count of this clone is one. CDR3 sequence (DNA): TGTGCCAGCTCACCAGCGATCGGGACAGGGGCCGTGGAGACCCAGTACTTC. Residues: CASSPAIGTGAVETQYF. The rearrangement joins TRBV18 to TRBJ2-5; the match to TRBD1 covers 10 bases. Germline CDR1 reads KGHSH; CDR2 reads LQKENI. V was clipped by 2 bases and J by 5 bases; unmatched bases: 11. The CDR3 consists of 17 residues. Complete variable domain (other parts from reference TRBV18 and TRBJ2-5): NAGVMQNPRHLVRRRGQEARLRCSPMKGHSHVYWYRQLPEEGLKFMVYLQKENIIDESGMPKERFSAEFPKEGPSILRIQQVVRGDSAAYFCASSPAIGTGAVETQYFGPGTRLLVL.

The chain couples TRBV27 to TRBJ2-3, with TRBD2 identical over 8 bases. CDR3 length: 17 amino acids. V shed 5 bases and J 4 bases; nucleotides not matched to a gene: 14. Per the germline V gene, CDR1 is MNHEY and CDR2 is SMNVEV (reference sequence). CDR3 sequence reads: CASSTPFRGGRADTQYF. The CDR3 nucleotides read TGTGCCAGCAGTACCCCCTTTCGGGGGGGGCGAGCAGATACGCAGTATTTT.

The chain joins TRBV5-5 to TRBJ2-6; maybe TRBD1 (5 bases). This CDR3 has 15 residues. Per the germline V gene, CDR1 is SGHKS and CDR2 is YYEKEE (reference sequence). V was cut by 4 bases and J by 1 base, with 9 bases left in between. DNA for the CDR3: TGTGCCAGCAGCACCAGGGTTTCTGGGGCCAACGTCCTGACTTTC. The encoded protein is CASSTRVSGANVLTF.